This entry lists 4 T cell receptor beta chains sequenced from one sample in a study of beta chain features in type 1 diabetes. Expressed TCRB transcripts were sequenced because the isolated RNA had all been reverse transcribed beforehand. Produced via immunoSEQ multiplex PCR; TCRdb's table is partial and in-frame only. The sample records more than 130,000 clones, 6.9% being singletons. Sequencing was performed on central memory CD4+ T cells from blood. Receptors were obtained from a woman between 25 and 40 years old in good health.

The J gene is TRBJ1-1, the V gene TRBV28; D unclear. CDR1 and CDR2 from the germline V gene are MDHEN and SYDVKM. CDR3 length: 12 amino acids. The V and J ends lost 7 bases and 6 bases respectively, with 12 bases between them. This CDR3 reads CASTATRAEAFF. DNA for the CDR3: TGTGCCAGCACGGCCACTCGGGCTGAAGCTTTCTTT.

CDR3 nucleotide sequence: TGTGCCTGGCAGCAGGGATACAACACTGAAGCTTTCTTT. Amino acids: CAWQQGYNTEAFF. The chain links TRBV30 to TRBJ1-1; D might be TRBD1 (5 bases). Germline values: CDR1 GTSNPN, CDR2 SVGIG (reference sequence). CDR3 length: 13 residues. The V end was cut by 5 bases, the J end by 2 bases, with 12 bases between.

This clone was seen a few times. The rearrangement joins TRBV5-1 to TRBJ2-1; D is unresolved. The CDR3 consists of 16 residues. V lost 4 bases and J 0 bases, leaving 14 bases between the germline ends. From germline, CDR1 is SGHRS and CDR2 YFSETQ. The CDR3 spells CASSLAVSLSYNEQFF. The CDR3 coding sequence is TGCGCCAGCAGCCTGGCCGTCAGTCTCTCCTACAATGAGCAGTTCTTC.

This rearrangement joins TRBV28 to TRBJ2-5, with TRBD2 as a possible D gene (8 bases). Matching the DNA end better, TRBJ2-7 makes the J call doubtful. Germline CDR1 reads MDHEN; CDR2 reads SYDVKM. CDR3 length: 14 amino acids. The CDR3 region is CASIEQGRGDEQYF. CDR3 bases: TGTGCCAGTATAGAACAGGGGCGGGGGGACGAGCAGTACTTC.